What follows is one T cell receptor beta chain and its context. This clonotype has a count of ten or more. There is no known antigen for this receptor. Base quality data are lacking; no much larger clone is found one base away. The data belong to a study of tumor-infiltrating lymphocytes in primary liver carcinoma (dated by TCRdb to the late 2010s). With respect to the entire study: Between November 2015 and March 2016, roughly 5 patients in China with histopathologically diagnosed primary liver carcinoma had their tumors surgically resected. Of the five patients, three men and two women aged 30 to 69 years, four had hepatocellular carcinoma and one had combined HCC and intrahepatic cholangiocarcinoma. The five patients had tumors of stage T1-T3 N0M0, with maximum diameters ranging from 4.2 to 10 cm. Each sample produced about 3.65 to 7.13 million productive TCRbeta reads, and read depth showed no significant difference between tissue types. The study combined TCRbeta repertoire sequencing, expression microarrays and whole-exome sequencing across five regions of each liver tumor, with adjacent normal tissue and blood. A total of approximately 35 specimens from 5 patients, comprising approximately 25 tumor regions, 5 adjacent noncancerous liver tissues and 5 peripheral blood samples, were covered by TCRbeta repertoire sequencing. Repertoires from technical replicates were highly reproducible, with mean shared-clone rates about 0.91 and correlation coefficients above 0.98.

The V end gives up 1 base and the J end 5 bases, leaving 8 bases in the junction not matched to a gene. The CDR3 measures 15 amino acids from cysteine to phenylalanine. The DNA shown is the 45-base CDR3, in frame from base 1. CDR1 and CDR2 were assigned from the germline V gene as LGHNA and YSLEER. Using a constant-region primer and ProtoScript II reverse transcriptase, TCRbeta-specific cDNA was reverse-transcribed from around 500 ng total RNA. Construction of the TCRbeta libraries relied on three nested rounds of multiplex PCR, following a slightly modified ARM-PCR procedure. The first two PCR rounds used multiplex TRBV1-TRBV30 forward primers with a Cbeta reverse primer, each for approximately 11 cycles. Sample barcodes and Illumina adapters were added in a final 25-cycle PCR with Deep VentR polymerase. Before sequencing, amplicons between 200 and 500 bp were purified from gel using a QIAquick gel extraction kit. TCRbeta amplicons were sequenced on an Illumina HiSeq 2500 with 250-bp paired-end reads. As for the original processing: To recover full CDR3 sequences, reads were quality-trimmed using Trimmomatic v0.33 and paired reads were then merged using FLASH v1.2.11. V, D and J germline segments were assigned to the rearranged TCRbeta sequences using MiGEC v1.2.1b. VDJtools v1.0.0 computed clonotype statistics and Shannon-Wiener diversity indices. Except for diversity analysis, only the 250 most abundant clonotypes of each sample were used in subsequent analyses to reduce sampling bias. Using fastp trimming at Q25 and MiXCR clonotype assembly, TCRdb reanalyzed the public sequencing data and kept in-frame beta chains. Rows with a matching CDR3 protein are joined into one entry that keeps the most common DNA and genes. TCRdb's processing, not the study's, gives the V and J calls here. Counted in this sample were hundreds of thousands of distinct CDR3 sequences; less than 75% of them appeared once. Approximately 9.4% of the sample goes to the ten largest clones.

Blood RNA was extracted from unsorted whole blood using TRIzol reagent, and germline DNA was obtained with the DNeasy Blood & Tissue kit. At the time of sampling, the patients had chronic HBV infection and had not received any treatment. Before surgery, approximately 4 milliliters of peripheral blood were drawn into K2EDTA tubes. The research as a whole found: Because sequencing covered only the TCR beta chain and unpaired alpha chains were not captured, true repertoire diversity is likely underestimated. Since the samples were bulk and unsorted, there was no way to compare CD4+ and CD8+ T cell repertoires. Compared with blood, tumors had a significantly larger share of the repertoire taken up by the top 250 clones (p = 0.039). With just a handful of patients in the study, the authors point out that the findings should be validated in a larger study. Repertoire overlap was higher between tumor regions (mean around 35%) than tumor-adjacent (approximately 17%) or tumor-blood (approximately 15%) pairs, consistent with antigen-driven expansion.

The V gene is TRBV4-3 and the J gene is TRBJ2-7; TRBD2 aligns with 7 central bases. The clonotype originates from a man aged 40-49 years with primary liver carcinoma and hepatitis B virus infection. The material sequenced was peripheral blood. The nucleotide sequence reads TGCGCCAGCAGCCAAGGTCCGGGAGGAGAGGACGAGCAGTACTTC. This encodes CASSQGPGGEDEQYF.